This T cell receptor (beta chain) comes out of a study of CD4 T cells in relation to SARS-CoV-2 and coronaviruses. Overall study context: Crossreactive spike epitopes shared across donors were mapped to their HLA restriction. Broader study findings: No donor gave both pre-pandemic and post-infection samples.

Unexposed donor CD4+ T cells date from 2011-2018, before the COVID-19 pandemic. The cells were cultured for 9 to 11 days before CD4+ T cells were isolated. On days 3 and 7, cultures got half fresh IL-2 medium. Germline V gene sequence: CDR1 MNHEY, CDR2 SMNVEV (reference sequence). The CDR3 extends over 14 amino acids. Deletions cut 4 bases from V and 2 bases from J, with 9 bases between. This clone was seen a few times. Its antigen is unknown. Clones were sequenced by immunoSEQ multiplex PCR, and TCRdb holds only the in-frame ones, with some missing. This table has under 25,000 clones, around 78% appearing once.

This chain uses TRBV27 with TRBJ1-5; D is unclear. The TCR originated in a human donor in good health. The sample taken for sequencing was CD4+ T cells from PBMCs, cultured in vitro. The CDR3 loop is CASSSGSGNQPQHF. CDR3 in DNA: TGTGCCAGCAGTTCAGGTTCGGGCAATCAGCCCCAGCATTTT.